Below are 4 T cell receptor beta chains sequenced from a single sample in a study of low-dose radiotherapy and immunotherapy resistance in tumors (dated by TCRdb to about 2022). Instrument used: Illumina HiSeq 2500. First-strand cDNA was synthesized with Superscript III and a set of TRAV- and TRBV-specific primers, covering both TCRalpha and TCRbeta chains. An approximately 20-cycle PCR with Phusion amplified the TCRs, pairing a constant-region primer with the adapter that was attached to the V primers. The raw public data were reprocessed by TCRdb itself: fastp quality trimming at Q25, MiXCR clonotype calling, in-frame beta chains only. CDR3 protein duplicates are merged, each entry listing the most common genes and DNA. Counted in this sample were 75,000 to 95,000 distinct CDR3 sequences; under 20% of them appeared once. Clones ranked in the top ten supply 5.5% to 6% of the sample. The time point label here, explained by the study, means: before trial treatment.

The material was PBMCs, obtained before treatment. The source is a male donor with prostate cancer.

This clonotype was picked up many times. V is TRBV6-6 and J is TRBJ1-2, with 10 positions matching TRBD1. This CDR3 has 14 residues. Germline assignment: CDR1 MNHNY and CDR2 SVGAGI (reference sequence). Trimming removed 2 bases from V and 6 bases from J; junction bases left unmatched: 3. The CDR3 sequence: CASSYTTGGHGYTF. The CDR3 bases are TGTGCCAGCAGTTACACGACAGGGGGCCATGGCTACACCTTC.

This clonotype showed up many times. The chain combines TRBV20-1 with TRBJ2-1; D gene uncertain. This CDR3 has 13 amino acids. Per germline, CDR1 DFQATT and CDR2 SNEGSKA (reference sequence). Trimming stripped 3 bases from V and 2 bases from J, with 8 bases between. This CDR3 is CSASLATYNEQFF. The CDR3 bases are TGCAGTGCTAGCTTGGCCACCTACAATGAGCAGTTCTTC.

This clonotype was counted many times. The chain carries TRBV6-8 and TRBJ2-4, with a possible D match to TRBD1 (6 bases). Looked up from germline, CDR1 is MNHGY and CDR2 is SAAAGT. Trimming left V 0 bases short and J 7 bases short, with 10 bases between. The CDR3 is made up of 14 amino acids. The chain's CDR3 is CASSYSPGENIQYF. CDR3 DNA: TGTGCCAGCAGTTACTCGCCAGGGGAGAACATTCAGTACTTC.

This clonotype was picked up many times. The gene calls are TRBV28 and TRBJ1-1; tentatively, D is TRBD1 (6 bases). Trimming took 5 bases from V and 0 from J, leaving 19 bases between them. The CDR3 is 17 amino acids. Looked up from germline, CDR1 is MDHEN and CDR2 is SYDVKM. The chain's CDR3 is CASSPAGQGRMNTEAFF. DNA for the CDR3: TGTGCCAGCAGTCCGGCAGGCCAGGGGCGAATGAACACTGAAGCTTTCTTT. The full variable domain, rest sourced from reference TRBV28 and TRBJ1-1, is DVKVTQSSRYLVKRTGEKVFLECVQDMDHENMFWYRQDPGLGLRLIYFSYDVKMKEKGDIPEGYSVSREKKERFSLILESASTNQTSMYLCASSPAGQGRMNTEAFFGQGTRLTVV.